Presented here are 20 T cell receptor beta chains from one specimen sequenced in a study of cytomegalovirus exposure and HLA in healthy donors. The protocol was immunoSEQ multiplex PCR, while the TCRdb copy is restricted to in-frame clones and leaves out a portion. The table has under 100,000 clones, around 82% seen once. Sequencing was carried out using PBMCs. The receptors were sampled from a young woman in good health and CMV-seropositive.

The chain couples TRBV10-1 to TRBJ1-3; D unresolved. The CDR3 covers 13 residues. V gave up 8 bases and J gave up 0 bases, with 8 bases separating them. Per germline, CDR1 WNHNN and CDR2 SYGVQD (reference sequence). For the CDR3, the DNA is TGCGCCAGCCAAGCGAGCTCTGGAAACACCATATATTTT. It encodes CASQASSGNTIYF.

V and J are TRBV11-2 and TRBJ2-7; D is unclear. The CDR3 totals 16 residues. CDR1 is SGHAT, CDR2 FQNNGV, per germline. The V end was cut by 4 bases, the J end by 0 bases, with 16 bases between. CDR3 in DNA: TGTGCCAGCAGCTCCCCACTACGGGTTCCCTCCTACGAGCAGTACTTC. It translates to CASSSPLRVPSYEQYF.

The V gene is TRBV28, the J gene TRBJ1-2, with D perhaps TRBD1 (5 bases). The CDR3 totals 12 residues. The V end was cut by 11 bases, the J end by 4 bases, with 14 bases between. Germline values: CDR1 MDHEN, CDR2 SYDVKM. CDR3 DNA: TGTGCCCATACAAGCGGGGGCTATGGCTACACCTTC. Protein: CAHTSGGYGYTF.

This sequence joins TRBV19 and TRBJ2-1; D is perhaps TRBD2 (7 bases). In germline, CDR1 is LNHDA, CDR2 SQIVND (reference sequence). Trimming removed 8 bases at V and 2 bases at J, with 13 bases between. The CDR3 length is 14 residues. This chain's CDR3 is CASSAGATYNEQFF. In nucleotides, the CDR3 is TGTGCCAGTTCCGCGGGGGCCACCTACAATGAGCAGTTCTTC.

This clone has just a few counts. J is TRBJ1-4 and V is TRBV5-4; D possibly corresponds to TRBD1 (6 bases). Trimming cost V 0 bases and J 8 bases, with 11 bases left between them. In germline, CDR1 is SGHNT, CDR2 YYREEE (reference sequence). There are 14 residues in the CDR3. The CDR3, as DNA: TGTGCCAGCAGCTTGGAACAGGGCTACGAAAAACTGTTTTTT. This sequence encodes CASSLEQGYEKLFF.

This clone occurred a few times. V is TRBV27 and J is TRBJ2-7, with 7 bases aligning to TRBD1. Trimming took 4 bases from V and 2 from J; bases not matched to a gene: 5. Germline CDR1 MNHEY, CDR2 SMNVEV (reference sequence). The CDR3 runs to 14 residues. As DNA, the CDR3 is TGTGCCAGCAGTTACAGGGGAGAAACCTACGAGCAGTACTTC. This encodes CASSYRGETYEQYF.

This clone was counted between two and nine times. This chain links TRBV9 with TRBJ1-6; possibly TRBD1 for D (6 bases). The CDR3 is 16 amino acids. V shed 0 bases and J shed 4 bases, with 11 bases lying between them. Germline V gene lookup returns CDR1 SGDLS and CDR2 YYNGEE. CDR3 bases: TGTGCCAGCAGCGTAGACTACCAGGGGTATAATTCACCCCTCCACTTT. Encoded protein: CASSVDYQGYNSPLHF.

As DNA, the CDR3 is TGTGCCACCAGCAGAGTTTTAAGCGTCTCCTCTGGAAACACCATATATTTT. Residues: CATSRVLSVSSGNTIYF. The rearrangement uses TRBV15 and TRBJ1-3; D uncertain. Trimming removed 1 base at V and 0 bases at J, with 13 bases between. CDR1 LNHNV and CDR2 YYDKDF come from the germline V gene (reference sequence). The CDR3 loop spans 17 amino acids. The whole variable domain, remainder taken from reference TRBV15 and TRBJ1-3, is DAMVIQNPRYQVTQFGKPVTLSCSQTLNHNVMYWYQQKSSQAPKLLFHYYDKDFNNEADTPDNFQSRRPNTSFCFLDIRSPGLGDTAMYLCATSRVLSVSSGNTIYFGEGSWLTVV.

The sample holds one count of this clone. This sequence joins TRBV5-1 and TRBJ2-7; D unresolved. The germline V gene encodes CDR1 SGHRS and CDR2 YFSETQ. V shed 7 bases and J shed 1 base, with 18 bases lying between them. This CDR3 region has 15 residues. CDR3 residues: CASLTCTEYSYEQYF. DNA of the CDR3: TGCGCCAGCCTGACCTGTACGGAGTATTCCTACGAGCAGTACTTC.

V is TRBV5-1 and J is TRBJ1-1; 9 bases are shared with TRBD1. The J segment lost 3 bases and the V segment lost 4 bases, leaving 7 bases of the junction unmatched. The CDR3 is made up of 15 amino acids. The germline V gene encodes CDR1 SGHRS and CDR2 YFSETQ. CDR3 DNA sequence: TGCGCCAGCAGCCATAGGACAGGGGAGGACACTGAAGCTTTCTTT. The encoded protein is CASSHRTGEDTEAFF.

V gene TRBV28 combines with J gene TRBJ1-2; D is ambiguous. This CDR3 comprises 13 residues. Trimming cost V 2 bases and J 0 bases, with 4 bases left between them. Germline V gene data show CDR1 as MDHEN and CDR2 as SYDVKM. This CDR3 reads CASSLDTNYGYTF. CDR3 nucleotides: TGTGCCAGCAGTTTAGACACTAACTATGGCTACACCTTC.

The chain carries TRBV7-8 and TRBJ1-2, with D perhaps matching TRBD1 (5 bases). The CDR3 has 15 residues. Germline V CDR1 and CDR2: SGHVS, FQNEAQ. V was cut by 2 bases and J by 3 bases, with 13 bases left in between. CDR3 nucleotide sequence: TGTGCCAGCAGCTTAAAGGCAGGGAAGGACTATGGCTACACCTTC. Protein product: CASSLKAGKDYGYTF.

The chain has TRBV9 and TRBJ2-1; D is perhaps TRBD1 (5 bases). The CDR3 extends over 12 amino acids. Germline CDR1 SGDLS, CDR2 YYNGEE. V was trimmed by 0 bases and J by 10 bases, leaving 8 bases between them. The CDR3 reads CASSVVGREQFF. DNA for the CDR3: TGTGCCAGCAGCGTAGTGGGGCGGGAGCAGTTCTTC.

A single count supports this clone. The J gene is TRBJ1-2, the V gene TRBV30, with TRBD1 identical over 7 bases. CDR3 length: 16 amino acids. Germline V gene data show CDR1 as GTSNPN and CDR2 as SVGIG (reference sequence). The CDR3 nucleotides are TGTGCTTCTCTACCCGGTCCCCAACAGGGGCGCTATGGCTACACCTTC. It translates to CASLPGPQQGRYGYTF.

The chain links TRBV11-2 to TRBJ2-5; TRBD1 might be the D (5 bases). CDR3 length: 17 amino acids. Trimming left V 2 bases short and J 5 bases short, with 21 bases between. Germline V gene data show CDR1 as SGHAT and CDR2 as FQNNGV. CDR3 coding DNA: TGTGCCAGCAGCTTAAAGGGGAAGACTTACTTGGGGGAGACCCAGTACTTC. Translated, it gives CASSLKGKTYLGETQYF. Full variable domain (missing parts from reference TRBV11-2 and TRBJ2-5): EAGVAQSPRYKIIEKRQSVAFWCNPISGHATLYWYQQILGQGPKLLIQFQNNGVVDDSQLPKDRFSAERLKGVDSTLKIQPAKLEDSAVYLCASSLKGKTYLGETQYFGPGTRLLVL.

About this clone itself: One end of the junction fails to match germline, which may point to a read error. The chain uses TRBV7-9 and TRBJ2-7, with TRBD1 identical over 9 bases. Germline CDR1 reads SEHNR; CDR2 reads FQNEAQ (reference sequence). The CDR3 spans 12 residues. CDR3 sequence reads: CASSKLKGQGDF. CDR3 bases: TGTGCCAGCAGTAAGTTGAAGGGACAGGGAGACTTC.

The count of this clone is one. The rearrangement links TRBV30 to TRBJ2-3; 13 bases align to TRBD2. Per the germline V gene, CDR1 is GTSNPN and CDR2 is SVGIG (reference sequence). After removal of 5 bases from V and 4 bases from J, the junction contained 0 bases not matched to a gene. This CDR3 comprises 13 residues. In DNA form, the CDR3 reads TGTGCCTGGGGGACTAGCGGGGCAGATACGCAGTATTTT. Protein sequence: CAWGTSGADTQYF.

This clone was found once. This chain connects TRBV19 to TRBJ1-1; 7 bases agree with TRBD1. This CDR3 region has 14 residues. The germline CDR1 and CDR2 sequences are LNHDA and SQIVND (reference sequence). The trim removed 3 bases at V and 1 base at J, leaving 2 bases unmatched. CDR3 protein: CASSMGQQNTEAFF. The CDR3 DNA follows: TGTGCCAGTAGTATGGGACAGCAGAACACTGAAGCTTTCTTT. Looking up the rest from reference TRBV19 and TRBJ1-1 gives the full variable domain: DGGITQSPKYLFRKEGQNVTLSCEQNLNHDAMYWYRQDPGQGLRLIYYSQIVNDFQKGDIAEGYSVSREKKESFPLTVTSAQKNPTAFYLCASSMGQQNTEAFFGQGTRLTVV.

CDR3 sequence: CASSYGPDRGGNQPQHF. In DNA, the CDR3 is TGTGCCAGCAGTTACGGACCCGACAGGGGTGGGAATCAGCCCCAGCATTTT. The V gene is TRBV28, the J gene TRBJ1-5; 8 positions match TRBD1. This CDR3 has 17 residues. The V gene end was trimmed by 4 bases and the J gene end by 4 bases; junction bases not matched to a gene: 12. CDR1 and CDR2 (germline): MDHEN, SYDVKM.

The sample holds a few counts of this clone. The chain links TRBV20-1 to TRBJ1-6; D remains ambiguous. The CDR3 contains 11 residues. CDR1 is DFQATT and CDR2 is SNEGSKA in the germline V gene (reference sequence). The V end lost 5 bases, the J end lost 7 bases, and 6 bases lay between the germline ends. The CDR3 spells CSAARNSPLHF. Written as DNA, the CDR3 is TGCAGTGCTGCCAGAAATTCACCCCTCCACTTT.